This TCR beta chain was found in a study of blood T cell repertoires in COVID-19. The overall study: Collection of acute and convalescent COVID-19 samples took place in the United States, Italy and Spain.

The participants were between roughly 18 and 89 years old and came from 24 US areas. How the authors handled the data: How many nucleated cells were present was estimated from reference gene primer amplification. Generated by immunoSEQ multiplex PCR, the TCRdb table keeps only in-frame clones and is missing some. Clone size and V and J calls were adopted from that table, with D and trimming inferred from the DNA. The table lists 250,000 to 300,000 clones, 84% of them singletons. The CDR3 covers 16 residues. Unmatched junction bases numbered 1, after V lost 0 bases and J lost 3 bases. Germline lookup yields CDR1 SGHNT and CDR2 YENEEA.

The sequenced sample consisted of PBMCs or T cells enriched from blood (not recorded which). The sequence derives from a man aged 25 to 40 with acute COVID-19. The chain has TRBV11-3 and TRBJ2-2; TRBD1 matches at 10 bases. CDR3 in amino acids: CASSLDGTGDTGELFF. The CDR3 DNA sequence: TGTGCCAGCAGCTTAGACGGGACAGGGGACACCGGGGAGCTGTTTTTT.